This T cell receptor (beta chain) comes out of a study of a mutant IDH1 vaccine in newly diagnosed glioma. Study information: The initiation of vaccination occurred 4-6 weeks after radiotherapy alone, or with temozolomide cycles.

Indicated time point: week 5, during vaccination. Vaccine doses each comprised 300 ug of mutant IDH1 20-mer peptide, with topical imiquimod. V lost 5 bases and J 4 bases, leaving 12 bases between the germline ends. Germline CDR1 is LNHDA and CDR2 is SQIVND (reference sequence). The CDR3 is 15 residues long. About this clone: What it recognizes is unknown.

Produced via immunoSEQ multiplex PCR; TCRdb's table is partial and in-frame only. The data contain roughly 30,000 clones, around 85% of them singletons. This TCR was sampled from a man aged 25-45 years with glioma. The sequenced sample was PBMCs, obtained from a glioma patient whose treatment included an IDH1 peptide vaccine. The V call is TRBV19, the J call TRBJ2-6; TRBD1 might be the D (5 bases). The CDR3 bases are TGTGCCAGTAGTGGGCAGGGATCCGGGGCCAACGTCCTGACTTTC. Amino acid sequence: CASSGQGSGANVLTF.